Shown below are 26 T cell receptor beta chains from a single sample sequenced in a study of shared clonotypes between healthy human individuals. TCRdb keeps only in-frame clones here, not all; method: immunoSEQ multiplex PCR. The data contain about 490,000 clones, around 80% of them singletons. The sequenced material came from PBMCs. These receptors came from a woman in her 40s in good health. Some clones in this sample may be carry-over from other donors' samples.

This clone appeared once. V and J are TRBV30 and TRBJ2-2; 8 positions match TRBD1. V was pared by 4 bases and J by 5 bases, with 3 bases of the junction left unmatched. In germline, CDR1 is GTSNPN, CDR2 SVGIG (reference sequence). The CDR3 length is 13 residues. The CDR3 region has the DNA TGTGCCTGGACAGGGGGCTTGACCGGGGAGCTGTTTTTT. This encodes CAWTGGLTGELFF.

About this clone itself: A read error is possible here, since a much larger clone lies one base away. The chain joins TRBV2 to TRBJ1-1, with D possibly matching TRBD1 (5 bases). The germline V gene encodes CDR1 SNHLY and CDR2 FYNNEI. The CDR3 loop spans 13 amino acids. Trimming removed 4 bases at V and 4 bases at J, with 10 bases between. This CDR3 is CASSVEGSTEAFF. The CDR3 DNA sequence: TGTGCCAGCAGTGTTGAGGGGAGCACTGAAGCTTTCTTT.

This sequence joins TRBV5-6 and TRBJ2-5, with D uncertain. The CDR3 is 13 amino acids. Trimming removed 1 base at V and 5 bases at J, with 9 bases between. Germline CDR1 is SGHDT and CDR2 is YYEEEE. The CDR3 DNA reads as TGTGCCAGCAGCTTGCCGGGCCGCGAGACCCAGTACTTC. It encodes CASSLPGRETQYF.

This clone showed up just a few times. The chain uses TRBV2 and TRBJ2-2; D gene ambiguous. This CDR3 is 14 amino acids long. Germline assignment: CDR1 SNHLY and CDR2 FYNNEI. V was clipped by 7 bases and J by 0 bases, with 9 bases between them. In DNA form, the CDR3 reads TGTGCCAGCACCGCCGGGTCGAACACCGGGGAGCTGTTTTTT. This translates into CASTAGSNTGELFF.

The chain couples TRBV2 to TRBJ2-2, with D hard to call. This CDR3 has 17 residues. The germline V gene has CDR1 SNHLY and CDR2 FYNNEI. V lost 6 bases to trimming and J lost 0 bases, with 17 bases between them. The CDR3 DNA follows: TGTGCCAGCAGCCTGGCCCCAGTCCCCGCGAACACCGGGGAGCTGTTTTTT. It encodes CASSLAPVPANTGELFF.

The rearrangement uses TRBV19 and TRBJ2-1, with 13 bases identical to TRBD2. V lost 5 bases, J lost 7 bases, and 8 bases stayed unmatched. This CDR3 has 16 amino acids. From germline, CDR1 is LNHDA and CDR2 SQIVND (reference sequence). CDR3 nucleotides: TGTGCCAGTAGTCCTAGGACTAGCGGGAGAGTAAATGAGCAGTTCTTC. This encodes CASSPRTSGRVNEQFF.

Concerning this clone itself: The same CDR3 is also encoded by other DNA sequences in this sample. The chain combines TRBV15 with TRBJ2-5; D gene unclear. The CDR3 runs to 14 residues. V lost 0 bases, J lost 3 bases, and 8 bases lay in between. Germline V gives CDR1 LNHNV, CDR2 YYDKDF (reference sequence). DNA for the CDR3: TGTGCCACCAGCAGAGATAGGAGAAAAGAGACCCAGTACTTC. Encoded protein: CATSRDRRKETQYF.

This chain's CDR3 is CAWTGTSGYNEQFF. Here the CDR3 DNA reads TGTGCCTGGACAGGGACTAGCGGATACAATGAGCAGTTCTTC. The chain employs TRBV30 and TRBJ2-1; 11 bases map to TRBD2. CDR1 and CDR2 from the germline V gene are GTSNPN and SVGIG (reference sequence). The CDR3 extends over 14 amino acids. The V gene end was trimmed by 4 bases and the J gene end by 4 bases; junction bases not matched to a gene: 3.

The CDR3: CSVSQGSGSYEQYF. The CDR3 DNA sequence: TGCAGCGTATCCCAGGGAAGCGGGAGTTACGAGCAGTACTTC. The J gene is TRBJ2-7, the V gene TRBV29-1, with 8 positions matching TRBD2. Looked up from germline, CDR1 is SQVTM and CDR2 is ANQGSEA. The CDR3 totals 14 residues. Trimming took 6 bases from V and 4 from J; bases not matched to a gene: 11.

The chain is built from TRBV30 and TRBJ2-5; D is undetermined. Trimming cost V 0 bases and J 7 bases, with 18 bases left between them. The CDR3 runs 15 residues. Germline lookup yields CDR1 GTSNPN and CDR2 SVGIG (reference sequence). The CDR3 nucleotides read TGTGCCTGGAGTGTACCAAGGTTAGGGCCAGGGACCCAGTACTTC. As protein: CAWSVPRLGPGTQYF. The complete variable domain, with remaining parts taken from reference TRBV30 and TRBJ2-5, reads SQTIHQWPATLVQPVGSPLSLECTVEGTSNPNLYWYRQAAGRGLQLLFYSVGIGQISSEVPQNLSASRPQDRQFILSSKKLLLSDSGFYLCAWSVPRLGPGTQYFGPGTRLLVL.

This sequence joins TRBV7-2 and TRBJ2-7, with D possibly being TRBD2 (6 bases). CDR1 is SGHTA and CDR2 is FQGNSA in the germline V gene. CDR3 length equals 15 residues. V lost 6 bases and J 9 bases, leaving 24 bases between the germline ends. As DNA, the CDR3 is TGTGCCAGCAGTGTAAGGGACTCACCTTTTCGTGGGCAGTACTTC. It specifies CASSVRDSPFRGQYF.

Only one count was recorded for this clone. This chain connects TRBV5-4 to TRBJ2-5; TRBD2 agrees at 7 bases. Losses at the gene ends were 6 bases for V and 1 base for J; bases not matched to a gene: 12. CDR3 size: 16 residues. CDR1 and CDR2 (germline): SGHNT, YYREEE (reference sequence). CDR3 amino acids: CASNPFGRTSQETQYF. CDR3 sequence (DNA): TGTGCCAGCAACCCATTCGGGAGGACTAGCCAAGAGACCCAGTACTTC.

The chain has TRBV6-6 and TRBJ1-1; possibly TRBD1 for D (6 bases). Germline V gives CDR1 MNHNY, CDR2 SVGAGI (reference sequence). V was shortened by 0 bases and J by 7 bases, with 6 bases between the two germline ends. This CDR3 is 12 amino acids long. This CDR3 is CASSYSDSEAFF. CDR3 sequence (DNA): TGTGCCAGCAGTTACTCGGACAGTGAAGCTTTCTTT.

The chain combines TRBV15 with TRBJ1-2, with 7 bases that match TRBD1. The CDR3 totals 14 residues. Trimming removed 9 bases from V and 1 base from J; junction bases left unmatched: 8. Germline V CDR1 and CDR2: LNHNV, YYDKDF (reference sequence). The CDR3 nucleotides read TGTGCCACTACACAGGACAGGAATAACTATGGCTACACCTTC. Protein sequence: CATTQDRNNYGYTF.

V usage is TRBV7-8 and J usage is TRBJ2-1; no clear D. V lost 4 bases and J 12 bases, leaving 16 bases between the germline ends. This CDR3 is 13 amino acids long. Per germline, CDR1 SGHVS and CDR2 FQNEAQ. CDR3 amino acids: CASSSNPMGGQFF. The CDR3 DNA reads TGTGCCAGCAGCTCCAACCCAATGGGCGGGCAGTTCTTC. Filled out from reference TRBV7-8 and TRBJ2-1, the complete variable domain reads GAGVSQSPRYKVAKRGQDVALRCDPISGHVSLFWYQQALGQGPEFLTYFQNEAQLDKSGLPSDRFFAERPEGSVSTLKIQRTQQEDSAVYLCASSSNPMGGQFFGPGTRLTVL.

The J gene is TRBJ2-1, the V gene TRBV29-1; 7 positions agree with TRBD2. Trimming removed 3 bases from V and 9 bases from J; junction bases left unmatched: 5. In germline, CDR1 is SQVTM, CDR2 ANQGSEA. The CDR3 is 12 amino acids. Written as DNA, the CDR3 is TGCAGCGTTGATACTAGCGTCGTTGAGCAGTTCTTC. Translated, it gives CSVDTSVVEQFF.

The V call is TRBV30, the J call TRBJ1-4; the D gene is possibly TRBD1 (5 bases). Germline V gives CDR1 GTSNPN, CDR2 SVGIG (reference sequence). With 0 bases removed from V and 2 bases from J, the gap between germline ends came to 13 bases. The CDR3 sequence is 16 residues long. Written as DNA, the CDR3 is TGTGCCTGGAGTGTAATCCCGCAGGGTACTAATGAAAAACTGTTTTTT. Protein product: CAWSVIPQGTNEKLFF.

The genes are TRBV7-6 and TRBJ1-2; TRBD1 matches 7 bases. The CDR3 totals 12 residues. The ends lost 5 bases at V and 8 bases at J; junction bases unmatched: 5. CDR1 SGHVS and CDR2 FNYEAQ come from the germline V gene. CDR3 sequence (DNA): TGTGCCAGCAGCCTGGACAGGATAGGCTACACCTTC. Translation: CASSLDRIGYTF.

The J gene is TRBJ2-3, the V gene TRBV4-1, with D perhaps matching TRBD2 (6 bases). The CDR3 loop spans 13 amino acids. Germline lookup yields CDR1 MGHRA and CDR2 YSYEKL. The CDR3 sequence: CATRAGSTDTQYF. DNA of the CDR3: TGCGCTACTAGGGCGGGGAGCACAGATACGCAGTATTTT.

V usage is TRBV5-1 and J usage is TRBJ2-5; 11 bases align to TRBD2. The junction had 3 bases not matched to a gene; V was cut back by 1 base and J by 4 bases. CDR1 SGHRS and CDR2 YFSETQ come from the germline V gene. The CDR3 is 15 residues long. The CDR3 bases are TGCGCCAGCAGCTTGAGTCTAGCGGGAGGAGAGACCCAGTACTTC. This translates into CASSLSLAGGETQYF. Together with reference TRBV5-1 and TRBJ2-5, the CDR3 gives the full variable domain: KAGVTQTPRYLIKTRGQQVTLSCSPISGHRSVSWYQQTPGQGLQFLFEYFSETQRNKGNFPGRFSGRQFSNSRSEMNVSTLELGDSALYLCASSLSLAGGETQYFGPGTRLLVL.

This clone was detected once. This chain links TRBV15 with TRBJ2-2; 10 bases fit TRBD2. In germline, CDR1 is LNHNV, CDR2 YYDKDF (reference sequence). This CDR3 spans 17 amino acids. Unmatched junction bases numbered 7, after V lost 0 bases and J lost 6 bases. CDR3 in amino acids: CATSRDLIAGGAGELFF. The CDR3 DNA follows: TGTGCCACCAGCAGAGATCTAATAGCGGGAGGCGCCGGGGAGCTGTTTTTT.

The chain employs TRBV2 and TRBJ2-1; D possibly uses TRBD1 or TRBD2 (7 bases each). Germline V gene data show CDR1 as SNHLY and CDR2 as FYNNEI. The CDR3 length is 15 residues. With 2 bases removed from V and 2 bases from J, the gap between germline ends came to 10 bases. The CDR3 loop reads CASSESGGAYNEQFF. The CDR3 coding sequence is TGTGCCAGCAGTGAATCAGGGGGGGCCTACAATGAGCAGTTCTTC.

This chain joins TRBV9 and TRBJ2-1; 7 bases fit TRBD2. V lost 4 bases and J lost 4; bases outside the gene matches: 11. CDR3 length: 16 amino acids. Germline values: CDR1 SGDLS, CDR2 YYNGEE. For the CDR3, the DNA is TGTGCCAGCAGCACCCCTTCTAGCGGCCTATACAATGAGCAGTTCTTC. Translation gives CASSTPSSGLYNEQFF.

V gene TRBV19 combines with J gene TRBJ2-1, with TRBD2 matching 10 bases. Germline V gene data show CDR1 as LNHDA and CDR2 as SQIVND (reference sequence). The V and J ends lost 6 bases and 4 bases, in that order; junction bases with no gene match: 6. The CDR3 covers 15 residues. Written as DNA, the CDR3 is TGTGCCAGTAGCATCGGACTAGCGGAGTACAATGAGCAGTTCTTC. Translated, it gives CASSIGLAEYNEQFF.

This sequence joins TRBV18 and TRBJ2-7; no clear D. The CDR3 consists of 19 residues. Trimming removed 0 bases at V and 1 base at J, with 22 bases between. The V gene's germline CDR1 is KGHSH and CDR2 LQKENI. CDR3 in DNA: TGTGCCAGCTCACCACCTATTGGGTTCGTGTCGGGTGAGTCCTACGAGCAGTACTTC. It is translated as CASSPPIGFVSGESYEQYF. Full variable domain (rest looked up from reference TRBV18 and TRBJ2-7): NAGVMQNPRHLVRRRGQEARLRCSPMKGHSHVYWYRQLPEEGLKFMVYLQKENIIDESGMPKERFSAEFPKEGPSILRIQQVVRGDSAAYFCASSPPIGFVSGESYEQYFGPGTRLTVT.

This clone is a singleton in its sample. J is TRBJ2-3 and V is TRBV11-3; 13 bases agree with TRBD2. The junction had 7 bases not matched to a gene; V was cut back by 5 bases and J by 5 bases. The CDR3 totals 16 residues. Germline loops: CDR1 SGHNT, CDR2 YENEEA. The CDR3 is CASSPGLAGAGDTQYF. CDR3 bases: TGTGCCAGCAGCCCCGGACTAGCGGGAGCAGGAGATACGCAGTATTTT.